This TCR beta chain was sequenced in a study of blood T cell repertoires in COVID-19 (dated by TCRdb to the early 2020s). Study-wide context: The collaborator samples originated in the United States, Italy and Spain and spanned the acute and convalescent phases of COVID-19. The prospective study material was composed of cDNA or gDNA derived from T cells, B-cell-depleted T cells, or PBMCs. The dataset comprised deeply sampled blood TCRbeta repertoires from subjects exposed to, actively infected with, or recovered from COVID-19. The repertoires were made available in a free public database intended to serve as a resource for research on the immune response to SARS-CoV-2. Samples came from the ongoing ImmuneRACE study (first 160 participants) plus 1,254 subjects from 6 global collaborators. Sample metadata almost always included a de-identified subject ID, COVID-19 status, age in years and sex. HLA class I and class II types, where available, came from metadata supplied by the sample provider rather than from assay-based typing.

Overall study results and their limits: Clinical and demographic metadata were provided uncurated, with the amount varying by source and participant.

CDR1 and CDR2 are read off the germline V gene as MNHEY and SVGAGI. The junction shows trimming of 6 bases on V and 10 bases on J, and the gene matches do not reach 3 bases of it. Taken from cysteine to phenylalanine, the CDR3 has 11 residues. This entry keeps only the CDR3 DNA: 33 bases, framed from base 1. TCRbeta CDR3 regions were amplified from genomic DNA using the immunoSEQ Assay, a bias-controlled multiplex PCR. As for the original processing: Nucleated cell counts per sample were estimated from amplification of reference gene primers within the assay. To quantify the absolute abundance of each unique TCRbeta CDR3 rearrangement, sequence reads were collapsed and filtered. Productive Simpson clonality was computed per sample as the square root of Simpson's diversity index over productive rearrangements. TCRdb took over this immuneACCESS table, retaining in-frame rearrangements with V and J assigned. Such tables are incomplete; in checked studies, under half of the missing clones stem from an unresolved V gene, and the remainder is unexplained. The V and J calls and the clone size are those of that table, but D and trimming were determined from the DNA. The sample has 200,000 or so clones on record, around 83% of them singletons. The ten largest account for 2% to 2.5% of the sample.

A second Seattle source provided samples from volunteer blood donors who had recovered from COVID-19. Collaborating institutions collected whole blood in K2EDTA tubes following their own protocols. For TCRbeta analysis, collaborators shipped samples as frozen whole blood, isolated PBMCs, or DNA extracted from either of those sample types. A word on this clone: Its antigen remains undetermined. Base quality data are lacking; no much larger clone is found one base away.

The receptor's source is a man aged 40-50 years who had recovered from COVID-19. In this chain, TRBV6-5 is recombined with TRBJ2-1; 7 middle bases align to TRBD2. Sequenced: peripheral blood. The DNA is TGTGCCAGCAGCAGCGGGGCAGAGCAGTTCTTC. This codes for CASSSGAEQFF.